The 7 T cell receptor beta chains presented below share a single source sample, sequenced in a study of blood T cell repertoires in COVID-19. The protocol was immunoSEQ multiplex PCR, while the TCRdb copy is restricted to in-frame clones and leaves out a portion. Of 350,000 or so clones listed, over 75% were seen once; the top ten hold over 9.5%. Sequencing was performed on peripheral blood. Receptor source: a woman under 40 with COVID-19, enrolled during active disease.

The chain joins TRBV2 to TRBJ1-5, with 7 bases aligning to TRBD1. The CDR3 runs 17 residues. Germline CDR1 reads SNHLY; CDR2 reads FYNNEI. After removal of 6 bases from V and 0 bases from J, the junction contained 11 bases not matched to a gene. CDR3 in DNA: TGTGCCAGCAGGGCCGGGACAGTTCACTATAGCAATCAGCCCCAGCATTTT. This gives the protein CASRAGTVHYSNQPQHF.

V gene TRBV3-1 (or the pseudogene TRBV3-2) combines with J gene TRBJ2-3, with 8 bases aligning to TRBD2. V shed 4 bases and J 1 base; nucleotides not matched to a gene: 16. Germline V gene data show CDR1 as LGHDT and CDR2 as YNNKEL (reference sequence). This CDR3 has 19 residues. Here the CDR3 reads CASSRLISGIHLGTDTQYF. The DNA of the CDR3 is TGTGCCAGCAGCCGACTCATTAGCGGGATTCATCTGGGCACAGATACGCAGTATTTT.

The chain employs TRBV10-3 and TRBJ2-3, with D possibly TRBD1 on 5 matching bases. In germline, CDR1 is ENHRY, CDR2 SYGVKD. Trimming took off 2 bases at V and 2 bases at J, with 8 bases between the two ends. This CDR3 comprises 14 residues. This CDR3 reads CAISEEDNTDTQYF. As DNA, the CDR3 is TGTGCCATCAGTGAGGAGGACAACACAGATACGCAGTATTTT.

J is TRBJ1-1 and V is TRBV2; 11 positions match TRBD1. This CDR3 is 17 amino acids long. V was clipped by 2 bases and J by 0 bases; unmatched bases: 5. Germline assignment: CDR1 SNHLY and CDR2 FYNNEI. The CDR3: CASSEFGQGALNTEAFF. The CDR3, as DNA: TGTGCCAGCAGTGAATTCGGACAGGGGGCACTGAACACTGAAGCTTTCTTT.

V is TRBV10-1 and J is TRBJ2-7; 10 positions match TRBD2. There are 14 residues in the CDR3. V gave up 9 bases and J gave up 0 bases; unmatched junction bases: 5. Germline CDR1 is WNHNN and CDR2 is SYGVQD (reference sequence). The CDR3 here is CARGLAGASYEQYF. The CDR3 nucleotides are TGCGCCAGGGGTCTAGCGGGAGCCTCCTACGAGCAGTACTTC.

The DNA for the CDR3 is TGTGCCAGCTCACCAACAACAGGGGGGACAGATACGCAGTATTTT. Amino acids: CASSPTTGGTDTQYF. V is TRBV18 and J is TRBJ2-3; 8 positions agree with TRBD1. The germline gives CDR1 KGHSH, CDR2 LQKENI. This CDR3 spans 15 amino acids. V shed 2 bases and J 3 bases; nucleotides not matched to a gene: 4.

The chain combines TRBV28 with TRBJ1-6, with D perhaps matching TRBD1 (6 bases). CDR3 length: 15 residues. Trimming took off 6 bases at V and 5 bases at J, with 14 bases between the two ends. The germline V gene has CDR1 MDHEN and CDR2 SYDVKM. As DNA, the CDR3 is TGTGCCAGCAGCCCTGACAACAGGGATAATTCACCCCTCCACTTT. It translates to CASSPDNRDNSPLHF.